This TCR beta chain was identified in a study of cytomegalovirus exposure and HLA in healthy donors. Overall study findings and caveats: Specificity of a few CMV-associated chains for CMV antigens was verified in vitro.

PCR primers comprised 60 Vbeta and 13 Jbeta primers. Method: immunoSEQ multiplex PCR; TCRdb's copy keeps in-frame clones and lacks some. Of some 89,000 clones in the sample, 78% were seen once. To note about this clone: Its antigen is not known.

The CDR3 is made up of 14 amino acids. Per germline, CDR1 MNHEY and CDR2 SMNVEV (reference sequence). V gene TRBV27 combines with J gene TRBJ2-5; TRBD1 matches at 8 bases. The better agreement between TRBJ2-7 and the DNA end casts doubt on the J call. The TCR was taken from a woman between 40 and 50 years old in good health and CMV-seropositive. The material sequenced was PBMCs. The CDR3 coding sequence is TGTGCCAGCAGTTTTGGACAGGGCCCCTACGAGCAGTACTTC. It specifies CASSFGQGPYEQYF.